This T cell receptor (beta chain) was profiled in a study of CD8 T cells in Susac syndrome. In the study overall: When their blood was taken, patients with Susac syndrome were therapy-naive, taking corticosteroids, or taking intravenous immunoglobulin alone.

The CDR3 is 13 residues long. Germline CDR1 SGHNT, CDR2 YYREEE (reference sequence). V lost 0 bases and J 6 bases, leaving 10 bases between the germline ends. Overall study results and limits: Susac syndrome CD4+ T cell repertoires showed no clonal expansion.

The RNA input was roughly 0.45 to 1 ug, and it was reverse transcribed with random hexamers. With immunoSEQ multiplex PCR, TCR beta CDR3 was amplified across 54 Vbeta and 13 Jbeta. TCRdb reanalysed the immunoSEQ multiplex PCR reads using MiXCR and keeps one entry per CDR3 protein. This sample has tens of thousands of distinct CDR3 sequences, with approximately 93% found just once. In regard to this clonotype: Antigen specificity is unknown.

The chain uses TRBV5-4 and TRBJ2-7; no firm D call. Sequencing was performed on CD4+ T cells from PBMCs. This TCR came from a human donor with Susac syndrome. The CDR3 coding sequence is TGTGCCAGCAGCTTGGCTGGGTTCCGCGAGCAGTACTTC. This codes for CASSLAGFREQYF.